This TCR beta chain was captured in a study of T cells in Graves' hyperthyroidism and ophthalmopathy. Study at large: The authors collected peripheral blood at initial diagnosis, before any treatment.

Study-wide points: It was a median approximately 7.1 months before onset that the model predicted ophthalmopathy.

The table lists this clonotype with many counts. Its target is unknown. Fresh peripheral blood, 7.5 to 10 ml, was the source of the PBMCs. The CDR3 contains 17 residues. Germline V gene data show CDR1 as SEHNR and CDR2 as FQNEAQ (reference sequence). Deletions cut 2 bases from V and 0 bases from J, with 14 bases between. TCR beta CDR3 sequences were amplified from RNA transcripts. HTBI primers were employed in a first-round RT-PCR of the TCR CDR3. Via MiXCR, TCRdb re-called the multiplex PCR reads, giving one row per CDR3 protein. Of around 600,000 distinct CDR3 sequences in the sample, roughly 15% are singletons; the top ten hold around 12%.

The sequenced material came from blood. The chain employs TRBV7-9 and TRBJ2-1; weak D call: TRBD2 (5 bases). This TCR was sampled from a woman in her forties or fifties with Graves' ophthalmopathy. The CDR3 sequence: CASSLNRDLSSYNEQFF. The CDR3 coding sequence is TGTGCCAGCAGCTTAAACCGGGATTTGAGCTCCTACAATGAGCAGTTCTTC.